This T cell receptor (beta chain) was sequenced for a study of blood T cell repertoires in COVID-19. The repertoire was sequenced with immunoSEQ multiplex PCR; TCRdb's copy has only in-frame clones and lacks some. The data hold 120,000 to 150,000 clones, with roughly 82% observed a single time. Germline V gene lookup returns CDR1 SEHNR and CDR2 FQNEAQ (reference sequence). The CDR3 is made up of 15 amino acids. V lost 6 bases to trimming and J lost 4 bases; unmatched junction nucleotides: 11. The receptor's source is a woman in her forties or fifties in a cohort sampled during active or convalescent COVID-19. The genes are TRBV7-9 and TRBJ1-2, with 7 bases that match TRBD1. The sequenced material came from peripheral blood. The CDR3 sequence: CASSSARGFGYGYTF. The CDR3 DNA is TGTGCCAGCAGTTCCGCCAGGGGGTTTGGCTATGGCTACACCTTC.